This TCR beta chain was sequenced for a study of shared T cell receptors in the human thymus. Repertoires were generated with immunoSEQ multiplex PCR, while TCRdb's copy carries only in-frame clones and drops some. The table shows hundreds of thousands of clones, with about 84% occurring only once. Germline V lookup: CDR1 SGHTA, CDR2 FQGNSA. With 5 bases clipped from V and 6 bases from J, the junction kept 12 bases outside the gene matches. The CDR3 contains 17 residues. The sample was also linked to a second study, of human thymus T cells. That report notes: Finnish infants who were healthy and having corrective surgery for congenital heart defects made up the donors. Unrelated individuals reportedly shared highly overlapping thymic TCR repertoires.

The sequence was obtained from a boy under three years old with a congenital heart defect. Sequenced input: thymocytes. This chain joins TRBV7-2 and TRBJ2-7; TRBD2 matches 14 bases. This CDR3 reads CASSLNRLAGGPGEQYF. CDR3 coding DNA: TGTGCCAGCAGCCTAAACAGACTAGCGGGAGGGCCAGGCGAGCAGTACTTC.